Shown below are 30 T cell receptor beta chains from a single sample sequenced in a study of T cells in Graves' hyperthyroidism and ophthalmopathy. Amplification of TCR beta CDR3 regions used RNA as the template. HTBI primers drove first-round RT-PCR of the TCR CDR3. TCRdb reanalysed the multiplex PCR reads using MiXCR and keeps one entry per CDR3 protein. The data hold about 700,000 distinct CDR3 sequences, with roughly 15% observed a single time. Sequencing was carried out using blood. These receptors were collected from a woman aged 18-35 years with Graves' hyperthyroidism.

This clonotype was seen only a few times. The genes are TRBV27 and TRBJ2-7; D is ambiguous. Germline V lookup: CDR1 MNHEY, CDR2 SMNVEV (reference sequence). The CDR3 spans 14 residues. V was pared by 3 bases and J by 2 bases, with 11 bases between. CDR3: CASSFGQAPYEQYF. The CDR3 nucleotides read TGTGCCAGCAGTTTCGGGCAGGCCCCCTACGAGCAGTACTTC.

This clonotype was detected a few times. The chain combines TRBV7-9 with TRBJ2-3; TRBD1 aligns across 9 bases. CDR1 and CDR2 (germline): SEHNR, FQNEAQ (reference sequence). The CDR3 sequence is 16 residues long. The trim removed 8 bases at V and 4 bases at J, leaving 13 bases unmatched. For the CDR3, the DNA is TGTGCCAGCGGAACTCCGGACAGGGGAAAGCCAGATACGCAGTATTTT. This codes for CASGTPDRGKPDTQYF.

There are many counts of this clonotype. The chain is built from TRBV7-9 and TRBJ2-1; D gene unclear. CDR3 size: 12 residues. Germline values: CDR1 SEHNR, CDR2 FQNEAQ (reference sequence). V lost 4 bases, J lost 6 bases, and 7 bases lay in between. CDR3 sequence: CASSSTPNEQFF. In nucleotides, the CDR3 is TGTGCCAGCAGCTCAACACCCAATGAGCAGTTCTTC.

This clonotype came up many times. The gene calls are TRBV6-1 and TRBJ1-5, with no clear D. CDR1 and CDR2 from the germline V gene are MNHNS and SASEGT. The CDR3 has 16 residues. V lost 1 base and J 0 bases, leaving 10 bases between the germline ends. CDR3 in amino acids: CASSEEVDYSNQPQHF. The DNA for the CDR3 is TGTGCCAGCAGTGAAGAGGTGGATTATAGCAATCAGCCCCAGCATTTT.

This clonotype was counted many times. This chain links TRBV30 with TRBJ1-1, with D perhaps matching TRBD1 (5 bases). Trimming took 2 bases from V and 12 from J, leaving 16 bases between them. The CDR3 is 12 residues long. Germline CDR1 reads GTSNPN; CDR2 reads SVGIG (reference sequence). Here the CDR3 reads CAWSSGTSSSFF. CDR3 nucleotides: TGTGCCTGGAGTTCCGGGACTTCCAGTTCTTTCTTT.

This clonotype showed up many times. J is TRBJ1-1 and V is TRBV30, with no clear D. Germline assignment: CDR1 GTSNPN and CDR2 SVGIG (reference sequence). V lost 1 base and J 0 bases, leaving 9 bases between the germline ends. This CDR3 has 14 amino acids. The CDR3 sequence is CAWSDVGMNTEAFF. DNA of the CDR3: TGTGCCTGGAGTGACGTAGGTATGAACACTGAAGCTTTCTTT.

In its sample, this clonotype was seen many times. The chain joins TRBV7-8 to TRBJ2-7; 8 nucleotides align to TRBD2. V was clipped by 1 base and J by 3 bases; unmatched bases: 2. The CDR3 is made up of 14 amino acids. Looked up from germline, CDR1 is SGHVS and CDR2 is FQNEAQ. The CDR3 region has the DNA TGTGCCAGCAGCTTAGAAAGCGGGAGCTACGAGCAGTACTTC. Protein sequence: CASSLESGSYEQYF.

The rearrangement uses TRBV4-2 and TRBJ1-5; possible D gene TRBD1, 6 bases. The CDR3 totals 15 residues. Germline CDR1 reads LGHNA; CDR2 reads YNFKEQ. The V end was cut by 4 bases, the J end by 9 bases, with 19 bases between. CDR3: CASSRGGTGLMPQHF. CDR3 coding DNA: TGTGCCAGCAGCCGGGGTGGTACAGGGCTAATGCCCCAGCATTTT.

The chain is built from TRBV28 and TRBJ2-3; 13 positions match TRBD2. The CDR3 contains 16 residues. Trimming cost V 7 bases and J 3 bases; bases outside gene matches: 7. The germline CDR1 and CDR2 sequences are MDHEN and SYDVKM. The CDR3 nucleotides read TGTGCCAGCACCGGACTAGCGGGAGAGGGGACAGATACGCAGTATTTT. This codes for CASTGLAGEGTDTQYF.

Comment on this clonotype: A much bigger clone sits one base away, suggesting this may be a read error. The CDR3: CASSLGAGVTRNNEQYF. The CDR3 nucleotides are TGCGCCAGCAGCTTGGGAGCGGGAGTAACCCGTAACAATGAGCAGTACTTC. V is TRBV11-1 and J is TRBJ2-7; 8 bases are shared with TRBD2. Germline V gene sequence: CDR1 SGHAT, CDR2 FQDESV (reference sequence). The CDR3 contains 17 residues.

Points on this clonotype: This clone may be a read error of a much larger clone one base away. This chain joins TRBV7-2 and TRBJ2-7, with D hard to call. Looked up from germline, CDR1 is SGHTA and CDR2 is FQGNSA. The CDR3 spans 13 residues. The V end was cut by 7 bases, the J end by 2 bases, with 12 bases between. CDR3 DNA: TGTGCCAGCACCATCGGGCCCCCCTACGAGCAGTACTTC. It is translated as CASTIGPPYEQYF.

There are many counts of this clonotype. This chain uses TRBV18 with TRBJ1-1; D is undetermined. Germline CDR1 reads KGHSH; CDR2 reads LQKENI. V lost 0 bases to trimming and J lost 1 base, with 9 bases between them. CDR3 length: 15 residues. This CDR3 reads CASSPPMRENTEAFF. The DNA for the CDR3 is TGTGCCAGCTCACCACCGATGAGGGAGAACACTGAAGCTTTCTTT.

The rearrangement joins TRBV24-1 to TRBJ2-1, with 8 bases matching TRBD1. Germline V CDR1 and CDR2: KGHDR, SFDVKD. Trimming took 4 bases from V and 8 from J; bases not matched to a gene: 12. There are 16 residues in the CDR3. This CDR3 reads CATSEPDRVALDEQFF. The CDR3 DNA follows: TGTGCCACCAGTGAACCGGACAGGGTAGCCTTAGATGAGCAGTTCTTC.

CDR3 loop: CASSRDRDLNSPLHF. The CDR3 region has the DNA TGTGCCAGCAGCCGGGACAGGGATCTTAATTCACCCCTCCACTTT. This rearrangement joins TRBV2 to TRBJ1-6, with 9 bases aligning to TRBD1. The CDR3 runs 15 residues. With V trimmed by 6 bases and J by 6 bases, 6 bases remained unmatched. Germline V CDR1 and CDR2: SNHLY, FYNNEI. The whole variable domain, filled in from reference TRBV2 and TRBJ1-6, reads EPEVTQTPSHQVTQMGQEVILRCVPISNHLYFYWYRQILGQKVEFLVSFYNNEISEKSEIFDDQFSVERPDGSNFTLKIRSTKLEDSAMYFCASSRDRDLNSPLHFGNGTRLTVT.

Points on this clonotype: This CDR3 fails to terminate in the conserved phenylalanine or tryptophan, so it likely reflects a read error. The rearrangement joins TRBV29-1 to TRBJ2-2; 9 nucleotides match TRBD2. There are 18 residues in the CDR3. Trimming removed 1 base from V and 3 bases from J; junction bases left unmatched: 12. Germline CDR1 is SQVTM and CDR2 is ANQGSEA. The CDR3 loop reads CSVEVTSGQNVYTGELFS. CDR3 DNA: TGCAGCGTTGAAGTGACTAGCGGACAAAACGTTTACACCGGGGAGCTGTTTTCT.

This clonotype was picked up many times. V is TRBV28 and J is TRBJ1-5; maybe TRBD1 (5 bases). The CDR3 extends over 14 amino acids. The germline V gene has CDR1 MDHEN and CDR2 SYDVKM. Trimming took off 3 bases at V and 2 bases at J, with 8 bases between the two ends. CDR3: CASSLRQRNQPQHF. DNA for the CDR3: TGTGCCAGCAGTTTGAGACAGCGCAATCAGCCCCAGCATTTT.

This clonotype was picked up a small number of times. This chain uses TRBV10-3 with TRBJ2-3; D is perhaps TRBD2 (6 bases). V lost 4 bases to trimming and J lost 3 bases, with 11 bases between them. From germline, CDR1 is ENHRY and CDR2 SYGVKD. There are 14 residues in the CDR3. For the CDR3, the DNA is TGTGCCATCAGTGCGAGACTAGATACAGATACGCAGTATTTT. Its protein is CAISARLDTDTQYF.

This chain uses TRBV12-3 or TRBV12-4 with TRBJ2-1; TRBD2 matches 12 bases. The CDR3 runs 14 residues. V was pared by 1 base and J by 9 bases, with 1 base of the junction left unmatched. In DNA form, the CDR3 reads TGTGCCAGCAGTTTAGGGACTAGCGGGATTGAGCAGTTCTTC. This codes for CASSLGTSGIEQFF.

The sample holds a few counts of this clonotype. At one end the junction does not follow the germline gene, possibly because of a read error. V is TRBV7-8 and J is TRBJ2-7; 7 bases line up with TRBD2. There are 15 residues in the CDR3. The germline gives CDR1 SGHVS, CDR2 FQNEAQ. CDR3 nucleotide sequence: TGCGCCAGCAGGCCAGCGGGGATTAACTCCTACGAGCAGTACTTC. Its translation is CASRPAGINSYEQYF. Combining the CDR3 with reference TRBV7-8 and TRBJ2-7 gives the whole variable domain GAGVSQSPRYKVAKRGQDVALRCDPISGHVSLFWYQQALGQGPEFLTYFQNEAQLDKSGLPSDRFFAERPEGSVSTLKIQRTQQEDSAVYLCASRPAGINSYEQYFGPGTRLTVT.

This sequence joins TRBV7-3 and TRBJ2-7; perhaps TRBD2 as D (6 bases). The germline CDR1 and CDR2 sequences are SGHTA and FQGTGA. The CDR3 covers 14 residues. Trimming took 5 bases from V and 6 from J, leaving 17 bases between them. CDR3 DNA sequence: TGTGCCAGCAGCGAGGGGACTTCCTGGAGCGAGCAGTACTTC. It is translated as CASSEGTSWSEQYF.

CDR3 in amino acids: CSVEGQGEAFF. For the CDR3, the DNA is TGCAGCGTCGAGGGACAGGGCGAAGCTTTCTTT. The chain has TRBV29-1 and TRBJ1-1; 9 bases are shared with TRBD1. Per germline, CDR1 SQVTM and CDR2 ANQGSEA. Germline trimming cut 6 bases from V and 8 bases from J; bases unmatched to any gene: 4. The CDR3 extends over 11 amino acids.

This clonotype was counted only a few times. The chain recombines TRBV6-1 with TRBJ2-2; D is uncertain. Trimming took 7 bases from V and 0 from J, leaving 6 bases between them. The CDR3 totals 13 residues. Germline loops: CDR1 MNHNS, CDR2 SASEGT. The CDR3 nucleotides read TGTGCCAGCAAGGGATCGAACACCGGGGAGCTGTTTTTT. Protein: CASKGSNTGELFF.

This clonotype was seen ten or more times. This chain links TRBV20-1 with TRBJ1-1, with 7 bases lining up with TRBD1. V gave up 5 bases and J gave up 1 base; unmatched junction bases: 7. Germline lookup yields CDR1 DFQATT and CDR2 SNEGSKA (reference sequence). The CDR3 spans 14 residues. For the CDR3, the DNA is TGCAGTGCTCGAGGGGGCTGGACGAACACTGAAGCTTTCTTT. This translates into CSARGGWTNTEAFF.

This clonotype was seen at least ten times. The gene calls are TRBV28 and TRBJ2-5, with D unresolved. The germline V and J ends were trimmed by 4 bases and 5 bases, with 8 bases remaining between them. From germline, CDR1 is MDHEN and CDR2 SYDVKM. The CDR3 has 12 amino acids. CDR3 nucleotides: TGTGCCAGCAGTTCGGTTGGGGAGACCCAGTACTTC. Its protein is CASSSVGETQYF.

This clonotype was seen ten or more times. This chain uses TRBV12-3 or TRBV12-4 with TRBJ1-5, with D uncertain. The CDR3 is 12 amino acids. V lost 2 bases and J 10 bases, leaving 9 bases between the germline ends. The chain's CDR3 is CASSLSSLPQHF. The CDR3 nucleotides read TGTGCCAGCAGTTTATCCTCCTTACCCCAGCATTTT.

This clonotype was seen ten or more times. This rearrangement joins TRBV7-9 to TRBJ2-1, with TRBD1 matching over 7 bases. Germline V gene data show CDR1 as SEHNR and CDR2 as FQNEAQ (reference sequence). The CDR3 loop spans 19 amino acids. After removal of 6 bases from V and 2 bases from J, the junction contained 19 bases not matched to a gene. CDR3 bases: TGTGCCAGCAGAAACCCAAGACTCACCGACAGGGTAACCTACAATGAGCAGTTCTTC. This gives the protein CASRNPRLTDRVTYNEQFF. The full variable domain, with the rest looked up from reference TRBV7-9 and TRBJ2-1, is DTGVSQNPRHKITKRGQNVTFRCDPISEHNRLYWYRQTLGQGPEFLTYFQNEAQLEKSRLLSDRFSAERPKGSFSTLEIQRTEQGDSAMYLCASRNPRLTDRVTYNEQFFGPGTRLTVL.

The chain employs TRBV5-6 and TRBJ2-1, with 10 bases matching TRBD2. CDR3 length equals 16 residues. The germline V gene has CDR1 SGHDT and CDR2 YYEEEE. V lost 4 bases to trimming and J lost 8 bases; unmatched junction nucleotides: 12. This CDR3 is CASSLRTSGGGHEQFF. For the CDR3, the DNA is TGTGCCAGCAGCCTCCGGACTAGCGGAGGAGGGCATGAGCAGTTCTTC.

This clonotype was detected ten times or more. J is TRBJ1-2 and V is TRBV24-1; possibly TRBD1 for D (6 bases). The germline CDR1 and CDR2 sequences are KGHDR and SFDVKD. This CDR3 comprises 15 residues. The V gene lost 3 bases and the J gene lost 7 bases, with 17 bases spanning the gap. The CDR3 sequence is CATSDRAQGRGGYTF. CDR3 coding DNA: TGTGCCACCAGTGATAGGGCACAGGGAAGGGGTGGCTACACCTTC.

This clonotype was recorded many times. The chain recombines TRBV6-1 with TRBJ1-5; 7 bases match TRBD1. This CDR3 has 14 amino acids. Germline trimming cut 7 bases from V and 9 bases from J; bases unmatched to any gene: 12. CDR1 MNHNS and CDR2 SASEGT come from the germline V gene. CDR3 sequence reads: CASTRDRMSWPQHF. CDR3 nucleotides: TGTGCCAGCACGAGGGACAGAATGAGTTGGCCCCAGCATTTT.

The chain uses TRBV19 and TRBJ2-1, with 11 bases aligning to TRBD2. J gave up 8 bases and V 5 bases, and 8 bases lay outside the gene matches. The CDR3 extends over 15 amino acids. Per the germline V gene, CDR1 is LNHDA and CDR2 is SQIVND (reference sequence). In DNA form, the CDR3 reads TGTGCCAGTAGTCGACTAGCGGGATGGGGGGATGAGCAGTTCTTC. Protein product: CASSRLAGWGDEQFF.